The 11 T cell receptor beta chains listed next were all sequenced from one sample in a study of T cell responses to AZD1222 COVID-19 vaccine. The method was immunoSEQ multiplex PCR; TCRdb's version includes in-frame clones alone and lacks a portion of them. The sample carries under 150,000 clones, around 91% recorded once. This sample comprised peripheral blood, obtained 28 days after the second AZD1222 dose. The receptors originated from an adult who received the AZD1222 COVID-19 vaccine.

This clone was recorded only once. The CDR3 spells CASSTDSNYGYTF. The CDR3 DNA reads as TGTGCCAGCAGCACGGACAGTAACTATGGCTACACCTTC. The chain has TRBV5-6 and TRBJ1-2; tentative D call: TRBD1 (6 bases). From germline, CDR1 is SGHDT and CDR2 YYEEEE. This CDR3 has 13 amino acids. V dropped 4 bases and J dropped 1 base, with 8 bases sitting between them.

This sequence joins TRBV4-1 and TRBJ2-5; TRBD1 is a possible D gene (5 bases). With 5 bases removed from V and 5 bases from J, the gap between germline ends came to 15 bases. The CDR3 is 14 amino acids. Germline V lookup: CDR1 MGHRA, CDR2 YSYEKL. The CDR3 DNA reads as TGCGCCAGCAGCAACTCCAGGGTGGGGGAGACCCAGTACTTC. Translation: CASSNSRVGETQYF.

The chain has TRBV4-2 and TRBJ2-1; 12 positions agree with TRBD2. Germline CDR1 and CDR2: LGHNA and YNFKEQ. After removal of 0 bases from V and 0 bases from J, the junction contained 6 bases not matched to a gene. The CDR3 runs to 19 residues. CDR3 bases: TGTGCCAGCAGCCAAGATCCTAGCGGGGGGGGATACTCCTACAATGAGCAGTTCTTC. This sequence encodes CASSQDPSGGGYSYNEQFF.

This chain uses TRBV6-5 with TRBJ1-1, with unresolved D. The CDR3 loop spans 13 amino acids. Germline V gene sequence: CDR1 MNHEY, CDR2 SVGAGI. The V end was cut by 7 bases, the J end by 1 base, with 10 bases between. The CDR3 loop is CASTTRKNTEAFF. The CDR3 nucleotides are TGTGCCAGCACCACCCGCAAGAACACTGAAGCTTTCTTT.

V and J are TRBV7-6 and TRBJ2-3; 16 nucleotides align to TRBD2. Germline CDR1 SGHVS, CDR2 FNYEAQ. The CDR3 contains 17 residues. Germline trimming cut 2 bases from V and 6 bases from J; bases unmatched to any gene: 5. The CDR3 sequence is CASSLRGLAGGDDTQYF. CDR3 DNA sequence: TGTGCCAGCAGCTTAAGGGGACTAGCGGGAGGGGACGATACGCAGTATTTT.

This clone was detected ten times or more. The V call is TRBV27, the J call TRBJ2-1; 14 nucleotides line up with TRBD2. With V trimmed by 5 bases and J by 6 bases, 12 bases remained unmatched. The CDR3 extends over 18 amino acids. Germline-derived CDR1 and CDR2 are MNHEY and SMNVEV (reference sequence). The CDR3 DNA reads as TGTGCCAGCAGTCCATGGACTAGCGGGAGGATTATGGGCAATGAGCAGTTCTTC. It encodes CASSPWTSGRIMGNEQFF.

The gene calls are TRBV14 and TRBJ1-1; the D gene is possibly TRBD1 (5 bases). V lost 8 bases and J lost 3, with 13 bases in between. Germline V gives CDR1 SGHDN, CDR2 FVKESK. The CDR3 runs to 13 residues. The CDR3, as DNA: TGTGCCAGCGCTGGATGGGGGGACACTGAAGCTTTCTTT. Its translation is CASAGWGDTEAFF.

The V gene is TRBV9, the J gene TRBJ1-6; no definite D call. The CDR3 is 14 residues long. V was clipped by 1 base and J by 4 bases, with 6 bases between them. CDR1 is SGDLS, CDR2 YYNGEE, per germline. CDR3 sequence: CASSVRSYNSPLHF. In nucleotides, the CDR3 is TGTGCCAGCAGCGTAAGGTCGTATAATTCACCCCTCCACTTT.

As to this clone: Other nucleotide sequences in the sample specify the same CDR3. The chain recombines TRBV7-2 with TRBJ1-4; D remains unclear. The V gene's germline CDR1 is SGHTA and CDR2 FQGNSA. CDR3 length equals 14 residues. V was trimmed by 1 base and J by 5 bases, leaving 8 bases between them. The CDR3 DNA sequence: TGTGCCAGCAGCTTAGACAGAGGAAATGAAAAACTGTTTTTT. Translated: CASSLDRGNEKLFF.

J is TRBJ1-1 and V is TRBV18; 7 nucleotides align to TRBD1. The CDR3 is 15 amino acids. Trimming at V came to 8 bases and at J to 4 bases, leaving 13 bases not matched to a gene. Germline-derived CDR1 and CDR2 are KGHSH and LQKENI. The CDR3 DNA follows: TGTGCCAGCACGAGACAGGGCCGGATAGGCACTGAAGCTTTCTTT. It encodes CASTRQGRIGTEAFF.

The CDR3 nucleotides are TGTGCCAGCAGACTAGGGGGGCGAGTTAGGGAAAAACTGTTTTTT. Translated, it gives CASRLGGRVREKLFF. This chain joins TRBV28 and TRBJ1-4; TRBD1 is a possible D gene (6 bases). This CDR3 contains 15 residues. Germline V gene sequence: CDR1 MDHEN, CDR2 SYDVKM. V was pared by 6 bases and J by 8 bases, with 19 bases between.